This is a list of T cell receptor beta chains from one sample in a study of T cell responses to AZD1222 COVID-19 vaccine. Here immunoSEQ multiplex PCR was the method, and the copy in TCRdb shows in-frame clones only, minus some. This sample has 140,000 to 150,000 clones, with roughly 91% found just once. Sequencing was performed on peripheral blood, taken on day 0 of AZD1222 vaccination. The receptor set was obtained from an adult in good health. The CDR3 runs from the conserved cysteine through the conserved F or W.

J | V | CDR3
TRBJ1-2 | TRBV19 | CASIQGVIGGYTF
TRBJ1-2 | TRBV12-5 | CASGSLRKGAGYTF
TRBJ1-5 | TRBV7-8 | CASSLAGWSYSNQPQHF
TRBJ1-2 | TRBV6-5 | CASSIDSFYGYTF
TRBJ1-1 | TRBV29-1 | CSAFVVEAFF
TRBJ1-2 | TRBV4-2 | CASSQYLSWADSNYGYTF
TRBJ2-7 | TRBV9 | CASSEGSSYEQYF
TRBJ2-1 | TRBV7-2 | CASSSAGGSHREQFF
TRBJ2-2 | TRBV2 | CASSGAAGELFF
TRBJ1-5 | TRBV24-1 | CATSEGSNQPQHF
TRBJ1-2 | TRBV6-5 | CASTRDQANYGYTF
TRBJ1-2 | TRBV5-1 | CASSVTGDGYTF
TRBJ2-2 | TRBV12-5 | CASGLDPGLTTGELFF
TRBJ1-6 | TRBV2 | CASRETTGWRSPLHF
TRBJ2-5 | TRBV5-1 | CASSRFASGVQETQYF
TRBJ2-7 | TRBV12-3/TRBV12-4 | CASSWVSGEQYF
TRBJ1-6 | TRBV5-5 | CASSLDRGRVGSPLHF
TRBJ1-2 | TRBV30 | CAWSTGPYGYTF
TRBJ2-3 | TRBV2 | CASTETYTQYF
TRBJ1-6 | TRBV28 | CASSLQGYNSPLHF
TRBJ1-6 | TRBV19 | CARRFLGWALHF
TRBJ2-3 | TRBV6-5 | CASSYQDRGADTQYF
TRBJ2-5 | TRBV3-1/TRBV3-2 | CASSQGEEETQYF
TRBJ1-2 | TRBV20-1 | CSASGLYGYTF
TRBJ1-1 | TRBV7-9 | CASILVPTEAFF
TRBJ2-1 | TRBV11-1 | CASTVPITGVGEQFF
TRBJ1-4 | TRBV7-9 | CASSLGGGAGSKLFF
TRBJ2-4 | TRBV4-2 | CASSQDWVAKNIQYF
TRBJ2-3 | TRBV30 | CAWSAPPRTDFTDTQYF
TRBJ1-3 | TRBV19 | CASSIGTEGNTIYF
TRBJ2-5 | TRBV6-1 | CASSERAVPLRTQYF
TRBJ1-5 | TRBV2 | CASSPRDSRNQPQHF
TRBJ2-3 | TRBV3-1/TRBV3-2 | CASSPGGRGRTDTQYF
TRBJ2-7 | TRBV3-1/TRBV3-2 | CASSHTEGGGSYEQYF
TRBJ1-1 | TRBV30 | CAWRFGTEAFF
TRBJ1-4 | TRBV6-1 | CASSEATGSYEKLFF
TRBJ2-1 | TRBV4-2 | CASSQDILGNEQFF
TRBJ2-5 | TRBV9 | CASSVATEETQYF
TRBJ1-2 | TRBV28 | CASRRPPHLRGGGYTF
TRBJ1-1 | TRBV7-2 | CASSLAESIFATPQRNTEAFF
TRBJ1-1 | TRBV27 | CASSLSPRMNTEAFF
TRBJ1-2 | TRBV7-2 | CASSLATTGYYGYTF
TRBJ1-1 | TRBV7-8 | CASSTPLESGKTEAFF
TRBJ1-2 | TRBV3-1/TRBV3-2 | CASSLQGGDNYGYTF
TRBJ1-1 | TRBV27 | CASRARGMNTEAFF
TRBJ1-1 | TRBV9 | CASSVERGTAEAFF
TRBJ2-7 | TRBV6-2/TRBV6-3 | CASSLRGLDYEQYF
TRBJ2-2 | TRBV7-3 | CASSLWANTGELFF
TRBJ1-2 | TRBV10-2 | CASRVANYGYTF
TRBJ1-2 | TRBV19 | CASNGPEGYTF
TRBJ1-4 | TRBV28 | CASSSKKLFF
TRBJ2-3 | TRBV4-1 | CASSQEVTVVDPSADTQYF
TRBJ1-1 | TRBV18 | CASSPEAGAGEAFF
TRBJ1-1 | TRBV9 | CASSVEGRQNTEAFF
TRBJ1-4 | TRBV4-3 | CASSQGNLGTGNEKLFF
TRBJ2-5 | TRBV4-1 | CASSQDSGIKETQYF
TRBJ1-1 | TRBV6-5 | CASSYLGASWNTEAFF
TRBJ1-1 | TRBV2 | CASSDPTKRNTEAFF